This T cell receptor beta chain was documented in a study of blood T cell repertoires in COVID-19 (dated by TCRdb to about 2020). Regarding the research as a whole: The collaborator samples originated in the United States, Italy and Spain and spanned the acute and convalescent phases of COVID-19. The material from the prospective study consisted of cDNA or gDNA derived from T cells, B-cell-depleted T cells, or PBMCs. Subjects who had been exposed to COVID-19, were actively infected with it, or had recovered from it provided the deeply sampled blood TCRbeta repertoires that made up the dataset. The repertoires were made available in a free public database intended to serve as a resource for research on the immune response to SARS-CoV-2. The samples were drawn from the first 160 participants of the ongoing ImmuneRACE study and from 1,254 subjects provided by 6 global collaborators. A de-identified subject ID, COVID-19 status, age in years and sex were almost always included in the sample metadata. Where HLA class I and class II types were available, the types were taken from metadata supplied by the sample provider, not from assay-based typing.

TCRbeta CDR3 regions were amplified from genomic DNA by means of the immunoSEQ Assay, a bias-controlled multiplex PCR. Per the authors' processing: Within the assay, amplification of reference gene primers was used to estimate how many nucleated cells each sample contained. To quantify the absolute abundance of each unique TCRbeta CDR3 rearrangement, sequence reads were collapsed and filtered. For each sample, productive Simpson clonality was calculated as the square root of Simpson's diversity index across productive rearrangements. Entries here come from immuneACCESS through TCRdb and include only in-frame sequences with V and J called. Some clones fail to appear in such tables; in the studies checked, an unresolved V gene covers under half of the shortfall, and the cause of the remainder is unknown. That table furnishes V, J and clone size, whereas the DNA furnished D and trimming. For this sample there are under 400,000 clones; roughly 86% appear just once. The ten largest clones add up to over 1% of the sample.

Trimmed from V: 5 bases; trimmed from J: 6 bases; junction bases lacking a gene match: 11. The CDR3 goes from the cysteine to the phenylalanine over 16 residues. The sequence is cut down to CDR3 DNA, 48 bases in frame from base 1. CDR1 and CDR2 are drawn from the germline V gene (reference sequence): SEHNR, FQNEAQ. Participants in the prospective study were aged about 18 to 95 years, lived in some 24 United States geographic areas, and enrolled through a virtual design. In the prospective study, participants were assigned to cohorts based on the clinical history participants reported in a screening survey and a study questionnaire. Exposed participants had been in contact, within 2 weeks of entering the study, with a person who had a PCR-confirmed or clinician-diagnosed case of COVID-19. Mobile phlebotomists in the prospective study collected whole blood, serum and a nasopharyngeal or oropharyngeal swab from every participant. Prospective study participants could optionally give additional blood draws and questionnaires over a roughly 2-month period. Prospective study blood samples were shipped either frozen or at room temperature before DNA extraction.

Study-wide findings and limitations: The amount of clinical and demographic metadata varied by source and participant and was provided uncurated.

Of note for this clone: It lacks a known antigen. Base-call qualities are not available, and no considerably larger clone is one nucleotide away.

The source material was PBMCs or T cells enriched from blood (not recorded which). The source is a woman in her 30s who had been exposed to COVID-19. The V gene is TRBV7-9 and the J gene is TRBJ2-2, and TRBD2 aligns with 8 junction nucleotides. The sequenced DNA is TGTGCCAGCAGCACCTCCCGGGGACTAGTCGCCGGGGAGCTGTTTTTT. Its translation is CASSTSRGLVAGELFF.